Described below is a single T cell receptor (beta chain) sequence and its context. Antigen specificity is unknown. The sample belongs to a study of CD8 T cells in ankylosing spondylitis. CDR3 length: 15 amino acids. Germline-derived CDR1 and CDR2 are LNHDA and SQIVND (reference sequence). Germline trimming cut 3 bases from V and 5 bases from J; bases unmatched to any gene: 4. Overall study findings and caveats: Clones tied to disease were said to be significantly enriched in matched ankylosing spondylitis synovial fluid. A motif in TCR beta, a set of 8 or 9 highly homologous variants, appeared characteristic of ankylosing spondylitis blood. CD8+ disease-linked clones were present at relatively low frequencies in blood.

TCRdb fed the 5' RACE reads into MiXCR, producing one record per CDR3 protein. Of a few hundred thousand distinct CDR3 sequences in the sample, 6.5% to 10% were seen once. This clonotype was obtained from a male donor with ankylosing spondylitis. V gene TRBV19 combines with J gene TRBJ2-7; TRBD2 matches 13 bases. The sequencing input was blood, either unsorted or a sorted T cell fraction (not recorded which). CDR3 DNA sequence: TGTGCCAGTAGTATCGGACTAGCGGGAGTAAACGAGCAGTACTTC. It is translated as CASSIGLAGVNEQYF.